These T cell receptor beta chains were read from a single sample in a study of blood T cell repertoires in COVID-19. The data were produced by immunoSEQ multiplex PCR, yet TCRdb's version contains in-frame clones alone and is incomplete. The sample holds about 400,000 clones; about 90% are singletons and the top ten take around 1.3%. Sequenced input: peripheral blood. These receptors originate from a man between 35 and 55 years old with acute or convalescent COVID-19. Both conserved end residues are part of each CDR3. D genes are given only for firm matches. Size is omitted from some rows. Given values are once, few, many or a class for expanded clones.

d_gene	j_gene	v_gene	abundance	CDR3nt	CDR3aa
TRBD2	TRBJ2-2	TRBV15	NA	TGTGCCACCGCCTTGGTAGCGGGAGGGACCGGGGAGCTGTTTTTT	CATALVAGGTGELFF
NA	TRBJ2-7	TRBV3-1/TRBV3-2	NA	TGTGCCAGCAGCCGAGAAGCCGGGGCCTACGAGCAGTACTTC	CASSREAGAYEQYF
NA	TRBJ2-7	TRBV10-2	NA	TGCGCCAGCAGTGAGCAGTATGGTTCGTACTTC	CASSEQYGSYF
TRBD1	TRBJ1-6	TRBV11-2	NA	TGTGCCAGCAGCCTGCAACCCCGGGACAGAAATTCACCCCTCCACTTT	CASSLQPRDRNSPLHF
NA	TRBJ2-2	TRBV5-4	NA	TGTGCCAGCAGCGAACAGGGATCCGGGGAGCTGTTTTTT	CASSEQGSGELFF
TRBD1	TRBJ1-6	TRBV4-2	NA	TGTGCCAGCAACCAGGGGGCAGCTAATTCACCCCTCCACTTT	CASNQGAANSPLHF
NA	TRBJ2-5	TRBV5-4	NA	TGTGCCAGCAGCTTGTTGGGCAGCCAAGAGACCCAGTACTTC	CASSLLGSQETQYF
NA	TRBJ1-4	TRBV27	NA	TGTGCCAGCAGCCTCGGAGCGGGCGGCCCGAGAAAACTGTTTTTT	CASSLGAGGPRKLFF
NA	TRBJ2-2	TRBV5-1	NA	TGCGCCAGCAGCGTAGTAAACCGGGACATCGCAACCGGGGAGCTGTTTTTT	CASSVVNRDIATGELFF
TRBD2	TRBJ2-1	TRBV30	NA	TGTGCCTGGAGTTCCCCCAAGAGGGCTAGCGGGGAGAAGGGTGAGCAGTTCTTC	CAWSSPKRASGEKGEQFF
TRBD2	TRBJ2-7	TRBV10-1	NA	TGCGCAGGAGATAGCGGGGTGGAGAGCTACGAGCAGTACTTC	CAGDSGVESYEQYF
TRBD1	TRBJ1-4	TRBV15	once	TGTGCCACTCAAAAGAAAGACGGGACAGGGAATGAAAAACTGTTTTTT	CATQKKDGTGNEKLFF
NA	TRBJ1-1	TRBV27	NA	TGTGCCAGCAGTTTAACGCAGAGGCGTACTGAAGCTTTCTTT	CASSLTQRRTEAFF
NA	TRBJ2-2	TRBV19	NA	TGTGCCAGTAGTTTACAGGACAGATTCACCGGGGAGCTGTTTTTT	CASSLQDRFTGELFF
TRBD1	TRBJ2-5	TRBV3-1/TRBV3-2	once	TGTGCCAGCAGCCGAGATACAGGGGAGCAGGAGACCCAGTACTTC	CASSRDTGEQETQYF
NA	TRBJ2-7	TRBV11-3	NA	TGTGCCAGCAGCGCCACAGGGTTTTCATACGAGCAGTACTTC	CASSATGFSYEQYF
NA	TRBJ2-1	TRBV13	many	TGTGCCAGCAGCTTAGTAACCTACAATGAGCAGTTCTTC	CASSLVTYNEQFF
NA	TRBJ2-2	TRBV7-9	NA	TGTGCCAGCAGCCACCCCACGGGAAGGAGCAACACCGGGGAGCTGTTTTTT	CASSHPTGRSNTGELFF
TRBD2	TRBJ2-5	TRBV11-2	NA	TGTGCCAGCAGCTGGACTAGCGGGGCCCAAGAGACCCAGTACTTC	CASSWTSGAQETQYF
TRBD1	TRBJ1-5	TRBV18	NA	TGTGCCAGCTCACCTGAGGGGGCAGGTCAGCCCCAGCATTTT	CASSPEGAGQPQHF
NA	TRBJ1-1	TRBV12-3/TRBV12-4	NA	TGTGCCAGCAGTTTGGTCGAGGACACTGAAGCTTTCTTT	CASSLVEDTEAFF
NA	TRBJ1-1	TRBV12-3/TRBV12-4	NA	TGTGCCATCGAGCGGGGGAACACTGAAGCTTTCTTT	CAIERGNTEAFF
TRBD1	TRBJ1-2	TRBV2	NA	TGTGTTCGGTCAGGGGGCATCTATGGCTACACCTTC	CVRSGGIYGYTF
TRBD1	TRBJ2-7	TRBV24-1	NA	TGTGCCACCAGTGACAGGGGGAGCTCCTACGAGCAGTACTTC	CATSDRGSSYEQYF
NA	TRBJ1-1	TRBV29-1	NA	TGCAGCGTTTCCCAGGGGATGAACACTGAAGCTTTCTTT	CSVSQGMNTEAFF
TRBD1	TRBJ1-6	TRBV27	NA	TGTGCCAGCAAAACACGCGCAGGGGGCTGGCCCCTCCACTTT	CASKTRAGGWPLHF
NA	TRBJ2-1	TRBV9	NA	TGTGCCAGCAGCGAGACAGCCCGAGGGGACTGGAATGAGCAGTTCTTC	CASSETARGDWNEQFF
TRBD1	TRBJ1-4	TRBV3-1/TRBV3-2	NA	TGTGCCAGCAGCGAAAACAGGGGGCGTAATGAAAAACTGTTTTTT	CASSENRGRNEKLFF
NA	TRBJ1-4	TRBV6-1	many	TGTGCCAGCAGTGATGGTTGGAGTGAAAAACTGTTTTTT	CASSDGWSEKLFF
TRBD2	TRBJ2-1	TRBV11-2	NA	TGTGCCAGCAGCTTAGGGGGACTAGCCAATGAGCAGTTCTTC	CASSLGGLANEQFF
NA	TRBJ1-2	TRBV27	NA	TGTGCCAGCAGTAAACAGGGAGGGGCTGGCTACACCTTC	CASSKQGGAGYTF
TRBD2	TRBJ2-2	TRBV24-1	NA	TGTGCCACCAGTCGGGGGGGTGACACCGGGGAGCTGTTTTTT	CATSRGGDTGELFF
TRBD1	TRBJ2-1	TRBV5-8	NA	TGTGCCAGCAGCCGAATGACAGGGGAACAAAATGAGCAGTTCTTC	CASSRMTGEQNEQFF
TRBD1	TRBJ1-6	TRBV19	NA	TGTGCCAGCAATCGACAGGGTAATTCACCCCTCCACTTT	CASNRQGNSPLHF
TRBD2	TRBJ2-1	TRBV24-1	NA	TGTGCCACCAGTGACCCGCAGCGGGGGGCGAATGAGCAGTTCTTC	CATSDPQRGANEQFF
NA	TRBJ2-7	TRBV4-1	NA	TGCGCCAGCAGCCAAGATGCGGCGGAAACCTACGAGCAGTACTTC	CASSQDAAETYEQYF
TRBD1	TRBJ1-2	TRBV2	NA	TGTGCCAGCAGCGGGTTAAGACAGGGTAGGATCTATGGCTACACCTTC	CASSGLRQGRIYGYTF
NA	TRBJ2-7	TRBV9	NA	TGTGCCAGCAGCGTAGAAGCTGACATCTCCTACGAGCAGTACTTC	CASSVEADISYEQYF
NA	TRBJ1-2	TRBV15	NA	TGTGCCACCAGCAGAGATGGGCGAGCCGCGTATGGCTACACCTTC	CATSRDGRAAYGYTF
TRBD1	TRBJ1-5	TRBV6-5	NA	TGTGCCAGCAGGCGGACAGGGGGCAATCAGCCCCAGCATTTT	CASRRTGGNQPQHF
NA	TRBJ1-3	TRBV19	NA	TGTGCCAGTAGTCCCCGCCCTTCAGTACACTCTGGAAACACCATATATTTT	CASSPRPSVHSGNTIYF
TRBD1	TRBJ1-2	TRBV29-1	once	TGCAGCGTGGGACAGGGTGACAGTTATTCCTACACCTTC	CSVGQGDSYSYTF
NA	TRBJ2-7	TRBV2	NA	TGTGCCAGCAGTGATGGGGGGGCCGAGCAGTACTTC	CASSDGGAEQYF
TRBD2	TRBJ2-1	TRBV20-1	NA	TGCAGTGCTAGTGATTACGGGACTAGCGGCTACAATGAGCAGTTCTTC	CSASDYGTSGYNEQFF
NA	TRBJ2-1	TRBV24-1	once	TGTGCCACCAGTGATTACAGGGCCCTCTTTAAGGTCAATGAGCAGTTCTTC	CATSDYRALFKVNEQFF